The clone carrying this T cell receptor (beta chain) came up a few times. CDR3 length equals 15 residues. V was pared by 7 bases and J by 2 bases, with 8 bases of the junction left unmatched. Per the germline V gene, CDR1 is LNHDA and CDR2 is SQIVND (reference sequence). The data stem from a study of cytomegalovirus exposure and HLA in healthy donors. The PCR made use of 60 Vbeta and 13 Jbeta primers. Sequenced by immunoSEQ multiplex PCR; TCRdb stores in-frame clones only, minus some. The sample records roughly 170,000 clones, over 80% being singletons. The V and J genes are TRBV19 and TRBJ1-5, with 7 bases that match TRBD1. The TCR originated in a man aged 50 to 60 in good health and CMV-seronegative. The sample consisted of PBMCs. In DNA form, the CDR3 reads TGTGCCAGTAAACACGGTGGGACAGGCAATCAGCCCCAGCATTTT. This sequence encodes CASKHGGTGNQPQHF.